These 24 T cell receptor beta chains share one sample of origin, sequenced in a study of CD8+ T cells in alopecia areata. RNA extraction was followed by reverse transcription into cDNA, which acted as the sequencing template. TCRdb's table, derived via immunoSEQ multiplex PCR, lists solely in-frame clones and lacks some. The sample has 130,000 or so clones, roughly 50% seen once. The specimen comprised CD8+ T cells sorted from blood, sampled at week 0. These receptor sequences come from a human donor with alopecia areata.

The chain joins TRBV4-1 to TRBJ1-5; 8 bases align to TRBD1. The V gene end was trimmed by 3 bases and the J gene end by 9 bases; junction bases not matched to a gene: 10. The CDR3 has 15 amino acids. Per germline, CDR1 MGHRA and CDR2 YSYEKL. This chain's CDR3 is CASSQPRTGFRPQHF. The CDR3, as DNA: TGCGCCAGCAGCCAGCCAAGGACAGGGTTCAGGCCCCAGCATTTT.

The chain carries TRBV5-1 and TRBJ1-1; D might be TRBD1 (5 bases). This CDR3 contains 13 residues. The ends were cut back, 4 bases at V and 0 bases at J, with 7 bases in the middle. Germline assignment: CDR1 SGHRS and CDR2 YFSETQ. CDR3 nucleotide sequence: TGCGCCAGCAGCATGACAGTGAACACTGAAGCTTTCTTT. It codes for CASSMTVNTEAFF. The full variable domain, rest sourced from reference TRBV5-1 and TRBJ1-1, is KAGVTQTPRYLIKTRGQQVTLSCSPISGHRSVSWYQQTPGQGLQFLFEYFSETQRNKGNFPGRFSGRQFSNSRSEMNVSTLELGDSALYLCASSMTVNTEAFFGQGTRLTVV.

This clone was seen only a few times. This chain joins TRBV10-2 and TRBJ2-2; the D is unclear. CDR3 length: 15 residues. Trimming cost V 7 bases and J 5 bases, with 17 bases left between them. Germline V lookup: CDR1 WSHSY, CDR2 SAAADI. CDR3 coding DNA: TGCGCCAGCACCCCTAGTACCCGCTCTACCGGGGAGCTGTTTTTT. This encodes CASTPSTRSTGELFF.

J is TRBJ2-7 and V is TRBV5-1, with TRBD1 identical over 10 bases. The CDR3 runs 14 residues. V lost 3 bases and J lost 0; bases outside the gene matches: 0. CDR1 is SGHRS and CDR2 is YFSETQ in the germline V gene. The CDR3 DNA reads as TGCGCCAGCAGCTGGACAGGGGGCTCCTACGAGCAGTACTTC. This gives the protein CASSWTGGSYEQYF.

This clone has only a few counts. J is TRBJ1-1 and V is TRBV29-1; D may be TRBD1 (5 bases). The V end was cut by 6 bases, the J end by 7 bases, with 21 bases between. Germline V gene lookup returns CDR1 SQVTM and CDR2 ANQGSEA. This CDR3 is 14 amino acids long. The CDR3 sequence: CSVVIGGRGFEAFF. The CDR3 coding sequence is TGCAGCGTCGTCATAGGCGGTCGGGGCTTTGAAGCTTTCTTT.

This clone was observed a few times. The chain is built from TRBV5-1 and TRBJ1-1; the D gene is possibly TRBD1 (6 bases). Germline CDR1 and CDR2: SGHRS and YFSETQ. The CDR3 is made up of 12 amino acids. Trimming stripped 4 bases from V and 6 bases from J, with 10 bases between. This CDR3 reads CASSAGQPEAFF. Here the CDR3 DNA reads TGCGCCAGCAGCGCCGGACAGCCTGAAGCTTTCTTT.

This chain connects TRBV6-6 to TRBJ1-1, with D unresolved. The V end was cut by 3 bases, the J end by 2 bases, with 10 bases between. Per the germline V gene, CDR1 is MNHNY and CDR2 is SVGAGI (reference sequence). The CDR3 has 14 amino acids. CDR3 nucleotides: TGTGCCAGCAGTTATAGGTTAGGCAACACTGAAGCTTTCTTT. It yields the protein CASSYRLGNTEAFF.

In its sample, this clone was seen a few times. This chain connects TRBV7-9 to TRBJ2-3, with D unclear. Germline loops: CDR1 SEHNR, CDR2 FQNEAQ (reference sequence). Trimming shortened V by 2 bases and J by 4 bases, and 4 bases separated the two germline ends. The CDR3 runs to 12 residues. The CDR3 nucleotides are TGTGCCAGCAGCTTAAATCCAGATACGCAGTATTTT. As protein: CASSLNPDTQYF.

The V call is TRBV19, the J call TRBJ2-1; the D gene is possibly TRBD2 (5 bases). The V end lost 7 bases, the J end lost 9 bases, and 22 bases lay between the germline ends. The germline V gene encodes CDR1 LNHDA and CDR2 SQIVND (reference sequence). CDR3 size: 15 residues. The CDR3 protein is CASTQRSELVGEQFF. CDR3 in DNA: TGTGCCAGTACCCAGCGGAGCGAATTAGTAGGTGAGCAGTTCTTC.

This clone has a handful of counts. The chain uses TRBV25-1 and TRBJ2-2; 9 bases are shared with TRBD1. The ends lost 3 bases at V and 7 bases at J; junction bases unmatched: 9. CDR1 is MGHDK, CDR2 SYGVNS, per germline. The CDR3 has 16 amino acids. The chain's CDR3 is CASSDWGQGGVGELFF. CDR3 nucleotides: TGTGCCAGCAGTGATTGGGGACAGGGTGGAGTCGGGGAGCTGTTTTTT.

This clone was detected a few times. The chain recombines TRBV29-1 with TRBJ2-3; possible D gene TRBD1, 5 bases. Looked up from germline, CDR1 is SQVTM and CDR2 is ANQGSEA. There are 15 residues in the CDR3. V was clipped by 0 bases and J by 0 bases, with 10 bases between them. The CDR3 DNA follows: TGCAGCGTTGAAGATTGGGGCAGCAGCACAGATACGCAGTATTTT. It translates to CSVEDWGSSTDTQYF.

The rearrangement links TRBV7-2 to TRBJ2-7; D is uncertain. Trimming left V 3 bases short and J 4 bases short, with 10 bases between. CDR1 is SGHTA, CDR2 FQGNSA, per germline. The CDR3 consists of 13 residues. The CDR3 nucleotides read TGTGCCAGCAGCTTGAGTGGGTGGTACGAGCAGTACTTC. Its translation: CASSLSGWYEQYF. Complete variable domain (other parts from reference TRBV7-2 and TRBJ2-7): GAGVSQSPSNKVTEKGKDVELRCDPISGHTALYWYRQSLGQGLEFLIYFQGNSAPDKSGLPSDRFSAERTGGSVSTLTIQRTQQEDSAVYLCASSLSGWYEQYFGPGTRLTVT.

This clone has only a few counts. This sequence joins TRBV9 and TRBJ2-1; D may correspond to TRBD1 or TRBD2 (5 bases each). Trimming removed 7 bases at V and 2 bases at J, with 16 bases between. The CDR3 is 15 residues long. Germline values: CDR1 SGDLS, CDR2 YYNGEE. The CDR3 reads CASSREGNPYNEQFF. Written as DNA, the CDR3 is TGTGCCAGCTCACGAGAGGGGAACCCCTACAATGAGCAGTTCTTC.

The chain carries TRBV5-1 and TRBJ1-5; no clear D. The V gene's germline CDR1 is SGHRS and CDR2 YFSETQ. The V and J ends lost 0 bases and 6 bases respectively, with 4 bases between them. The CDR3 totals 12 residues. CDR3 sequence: CASSLDGQPQHF. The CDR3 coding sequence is TGCGCCAGCAGCTTGGATGGTCAGCCCCAGCATTTT.

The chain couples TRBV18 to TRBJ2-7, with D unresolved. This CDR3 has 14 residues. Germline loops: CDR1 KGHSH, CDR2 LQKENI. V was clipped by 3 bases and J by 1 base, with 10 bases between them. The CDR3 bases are TGTGCCAGCTCACCTTCGACGGGTTCCTACGAGCAGTACTTC. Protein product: CASSPSTGSYEQYF.

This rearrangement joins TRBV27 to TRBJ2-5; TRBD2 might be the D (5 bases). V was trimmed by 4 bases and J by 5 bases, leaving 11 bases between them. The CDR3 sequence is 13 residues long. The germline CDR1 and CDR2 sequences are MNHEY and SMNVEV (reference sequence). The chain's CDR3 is CASSSTKGETQYF. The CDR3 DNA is TGTGCCAGCAGTTCGACTAAAGGGGAGACCCAGTACTTC.

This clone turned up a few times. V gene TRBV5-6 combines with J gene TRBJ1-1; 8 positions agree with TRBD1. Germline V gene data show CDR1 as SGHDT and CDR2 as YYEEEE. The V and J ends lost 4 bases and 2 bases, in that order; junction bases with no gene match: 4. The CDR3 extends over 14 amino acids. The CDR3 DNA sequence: TGTGCCAGCAGCCCGGACAGGGCCAACACTGAAGCTTTCTTT. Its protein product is CASSPDRANTEAFF.

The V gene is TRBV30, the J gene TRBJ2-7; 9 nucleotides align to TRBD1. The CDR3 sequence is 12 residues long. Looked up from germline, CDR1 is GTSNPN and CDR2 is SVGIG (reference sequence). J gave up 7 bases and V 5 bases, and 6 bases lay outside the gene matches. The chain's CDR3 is CAWGGQGGEQYF. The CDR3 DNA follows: TGTGCCTGGGGGGGACAGGGTGGAGAGCAGTACTTC. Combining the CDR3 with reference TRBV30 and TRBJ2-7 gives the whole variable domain SQTIHQWPATLVQPVGSPLSLECTVEGTSNPNLYWYRQAAGRGLQLLFYSVGIGQISSEVPQNLSASRPQDRQFILSSKKLLLSDSGFYLCAWGGQGGEQYFGPGTRLTVT.

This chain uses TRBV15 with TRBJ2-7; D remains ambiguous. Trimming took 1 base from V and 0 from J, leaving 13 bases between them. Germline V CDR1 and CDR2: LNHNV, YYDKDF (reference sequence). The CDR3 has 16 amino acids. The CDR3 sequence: CATSRGRAESSYEQYF. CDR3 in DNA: TGTGCCACCAGCAGAGGACGGGCGGAGAGCTCCTACGAGCAGTACTTC.

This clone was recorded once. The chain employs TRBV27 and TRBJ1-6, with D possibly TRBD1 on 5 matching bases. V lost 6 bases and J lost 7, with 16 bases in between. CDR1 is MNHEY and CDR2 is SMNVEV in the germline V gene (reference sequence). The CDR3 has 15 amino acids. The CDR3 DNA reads TGTGCCAGCAGCCTAATCGTAGGGGCCAATTCACCCCTCCACTTT. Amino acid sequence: CASSLIVGANSPLHF.

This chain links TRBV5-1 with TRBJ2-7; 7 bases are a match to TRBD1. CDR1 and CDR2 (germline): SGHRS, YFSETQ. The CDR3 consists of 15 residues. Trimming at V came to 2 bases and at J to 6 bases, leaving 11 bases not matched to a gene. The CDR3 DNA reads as TGCGCCAGCAGCTTTCAGAGGACAGGAACGGCCGAGCAGTACTTC. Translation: CASSFQRTGTAEQYF. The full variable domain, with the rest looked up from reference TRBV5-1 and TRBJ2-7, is KAGVTQTPRYLIKTRGQQVTLSCSPISGHRSVSWYQQTPGQGLQFLFEYFSETQRNKGNFPGRFSGRQFSNSRSEMNVSTLELGDSALYLCASSFQRTGTAEQYFGPGTRLTVT.

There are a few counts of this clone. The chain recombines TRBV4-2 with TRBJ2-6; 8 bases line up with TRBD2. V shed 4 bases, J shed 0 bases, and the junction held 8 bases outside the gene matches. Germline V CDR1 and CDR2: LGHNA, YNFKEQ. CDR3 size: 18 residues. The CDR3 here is CASSPVGGGNSGANVLTF. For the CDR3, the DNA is TGTGCCAGCAGCCCAGTCGGGGGGGGAAACTCTGGGGCCAACGTCCTGACTTTC.

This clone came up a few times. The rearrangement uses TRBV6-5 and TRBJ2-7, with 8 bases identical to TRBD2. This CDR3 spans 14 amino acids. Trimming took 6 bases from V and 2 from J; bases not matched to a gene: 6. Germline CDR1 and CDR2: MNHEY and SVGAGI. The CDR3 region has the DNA TGTGCCAGCAGCCACAGCGGGGGAACCTACGAGCAGTACTTC. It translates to CASSHSGGTYEQYF.

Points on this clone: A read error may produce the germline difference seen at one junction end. DNA for the CDR3: TGTGCCAGCACTTACGAGGCAGGGAGGGGTGAGCAGTTCTTC. This sequence encodes CASTYEAGRGEQFF. The chain has TRBV6-5 and TRBJ2-1; 7 bases align to TRBD2. The germline V gene encodes CDR1 MNHEY and CDR2 SVGAGI. CDR3 length: 14 amino acids.